The sequence of this T cell receptor (beta chain) was determined in a study of blood T cell repertoires in COVID-19. At the level of the study: From T cells, B-cell-depleted T cells, or PBMCs came the material, which was cDNA or gDNA.

Adults between roughly 18 and 95 years of age took part from 20 to 25 US areas. Clinical history reported by participants formed the basis on which cohorts were assigned. This CDR3 is built from 12 residues. Germline V lookup: CDR1 MNHEY, CDR2 SMNVEV (reference sequence). The V end lost 10 bases, the J end lost 8 bases, and 17 bases lay between the germline ends. Original processing notes: Estimation of nucleated cell counts was performed using reference gene primer amplification. Only in-frame clones appear in the TCRdb table, and some are missing; sequencing was by immunoSEQ multiplex PCR. V and J calls and clone size follow that table, whereas D and trimming were derived from the DNA. The table records over 200,000 clones, approximately 85% of them present only once.

Sequencing was performed on PBMCs or T cells enriched from blood (not recorded which). The TCR originated in a woman between 50 and 59 years old who had recovered from COVID-19. The genes are TRBV27 and TRBJ1-2; tentatively, D is TRBD1 (6 bases). The CDR3 bases are TGTGCCACCTCGGGGGCGGGGGTGGGCTACACCTTC. Its protein is CATSGAGVGYTF.